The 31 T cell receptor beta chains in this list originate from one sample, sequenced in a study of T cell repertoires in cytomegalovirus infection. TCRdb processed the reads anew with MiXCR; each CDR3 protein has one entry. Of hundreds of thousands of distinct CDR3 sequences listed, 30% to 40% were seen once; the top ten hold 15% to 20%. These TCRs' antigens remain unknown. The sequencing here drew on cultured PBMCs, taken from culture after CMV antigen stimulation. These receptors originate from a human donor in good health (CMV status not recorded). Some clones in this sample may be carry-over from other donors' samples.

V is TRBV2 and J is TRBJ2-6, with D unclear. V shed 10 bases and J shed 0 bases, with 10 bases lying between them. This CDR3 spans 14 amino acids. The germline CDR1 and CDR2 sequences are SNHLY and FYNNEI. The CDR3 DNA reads TGTGCCAACTCCAAGTACTCTGGGGCCAACGTCCTGACTTTC. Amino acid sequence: CANSKYSGANVLTF.

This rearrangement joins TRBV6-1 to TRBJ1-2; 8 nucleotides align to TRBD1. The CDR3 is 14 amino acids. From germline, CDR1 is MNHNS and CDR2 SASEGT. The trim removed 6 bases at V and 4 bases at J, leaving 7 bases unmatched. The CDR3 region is CASRYGQGGYGYTF. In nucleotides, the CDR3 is TGTGCCAGCAGATACGGACAGGGTGGCTATGGCTACACCTTC.

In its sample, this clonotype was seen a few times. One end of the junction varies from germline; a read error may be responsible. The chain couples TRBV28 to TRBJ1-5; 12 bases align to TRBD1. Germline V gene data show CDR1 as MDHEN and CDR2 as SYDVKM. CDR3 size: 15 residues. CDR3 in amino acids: CASTPGTGGKQPQHF. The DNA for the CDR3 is TGTGCCAGCACCCCGGGGACAGGGGGCAAGCAGCCCCAGCATTTT.

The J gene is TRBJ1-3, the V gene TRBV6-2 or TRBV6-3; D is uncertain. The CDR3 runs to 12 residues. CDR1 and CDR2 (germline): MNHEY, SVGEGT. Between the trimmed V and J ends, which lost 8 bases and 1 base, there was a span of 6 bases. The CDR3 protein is CASVDSGNTIYF. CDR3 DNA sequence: TGTGCCAGCGTTGATTCTGGAAACACCATATATTTT.

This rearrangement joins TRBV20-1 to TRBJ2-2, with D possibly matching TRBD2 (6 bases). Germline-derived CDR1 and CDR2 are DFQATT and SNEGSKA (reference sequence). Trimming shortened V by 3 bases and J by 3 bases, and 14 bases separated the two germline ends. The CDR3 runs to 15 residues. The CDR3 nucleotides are TGCAGTGCTAGGGAGGGGCATCTCGACACCGGGGAGCTGTTTTTT. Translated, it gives CSAREGHLDTGELFF.

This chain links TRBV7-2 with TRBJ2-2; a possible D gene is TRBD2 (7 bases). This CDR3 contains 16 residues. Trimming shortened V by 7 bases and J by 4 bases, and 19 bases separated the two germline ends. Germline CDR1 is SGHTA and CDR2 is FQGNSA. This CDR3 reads CASNKGGEESTGELFF. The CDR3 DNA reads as TGTGCCAGCAATAAGGGGGGGGAGGAGAGCACCGGGGAGCTGTTTTTT. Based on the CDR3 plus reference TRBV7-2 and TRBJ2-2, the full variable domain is GAGVSQSPSNKVTEKGKDVELRCDPISGHTALYWYRQSLGQGLEFLIYFQGNSAPDKSGLPSDRFSAERTGGSVSTLTIQRTQQEDSAVYLCASNKGGEESTGELFFGEGSRLTVL.

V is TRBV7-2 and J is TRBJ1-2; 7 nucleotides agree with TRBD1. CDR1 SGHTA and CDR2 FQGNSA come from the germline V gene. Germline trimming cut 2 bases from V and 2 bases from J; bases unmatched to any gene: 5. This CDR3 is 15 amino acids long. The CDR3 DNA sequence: TGTGCCAGCAGCTTATGGCCGACAGGGAACTATGGCTACACCTTC. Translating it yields CASSLWPTGNYGYTF.

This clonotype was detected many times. CDR3 region: CASSLRVTRDTQYF. As DNA, the CDR3 is TGTGCCAGCAGCTTAAGGGTCACCCGTGATACGCAGTATTTT. The chain is built from TRBV7-3 and TRBJ2-3; D not resolved. V lost 1 base and J 6 bases, leaving 11 bases between the germline ends. This CDR3 region has 14 residues. Germline CDR1 is SGHTA and CDR2 is FQGTGA.

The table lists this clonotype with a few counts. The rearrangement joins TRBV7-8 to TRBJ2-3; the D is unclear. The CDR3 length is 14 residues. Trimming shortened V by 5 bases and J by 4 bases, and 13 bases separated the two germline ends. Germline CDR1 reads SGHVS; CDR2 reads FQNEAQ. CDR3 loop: CASSLNSIADTQYF. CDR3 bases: TGTGCCAGCAGCCTAAATAGTATCGCAGATACGCAGTATTTT.

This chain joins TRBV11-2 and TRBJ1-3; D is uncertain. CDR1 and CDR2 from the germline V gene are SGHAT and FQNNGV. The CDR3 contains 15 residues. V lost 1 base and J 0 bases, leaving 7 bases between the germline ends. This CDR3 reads CASSLGLDSGNTIYF. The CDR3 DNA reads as TGTGCCAGCAGCTTAGGACTCGACTCTGGAAACACCATATATTTT.

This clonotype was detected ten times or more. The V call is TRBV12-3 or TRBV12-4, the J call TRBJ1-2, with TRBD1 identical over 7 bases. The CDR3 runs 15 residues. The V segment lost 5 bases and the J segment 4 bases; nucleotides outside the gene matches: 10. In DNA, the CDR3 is TGTGCCAGCAGTAATACAGGGACAGTTGTCTATGGCTACACCTTC. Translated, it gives CASSNTGTVVYGYTF.

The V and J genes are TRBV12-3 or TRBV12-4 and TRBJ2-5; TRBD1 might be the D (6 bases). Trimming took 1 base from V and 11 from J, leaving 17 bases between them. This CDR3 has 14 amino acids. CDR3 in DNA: TGTGCCAGCAGTTTAGGGGCAGGGGTTCGGCCACAGTACTTC. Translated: CASSLGAGVRPQYF.

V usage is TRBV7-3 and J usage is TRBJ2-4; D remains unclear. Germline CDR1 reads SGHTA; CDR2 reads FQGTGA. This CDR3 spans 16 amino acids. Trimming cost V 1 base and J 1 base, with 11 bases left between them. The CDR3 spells CASSLRGMWAKNIQYF. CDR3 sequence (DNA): TGTGCCAGCAGCTTAAGAGGCATGTGGGCCAAAAACATTCAGTACTTC. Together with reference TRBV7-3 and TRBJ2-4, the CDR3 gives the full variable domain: GAGVSQTPSNKVTEKGKYVELRCDPISGHTALYWYRQSLGQGPEFLIYFQGTGAADDSGLPNDRFFAVRPEGSVSTLKIQRTERGDSAVYLCASSLRGMWAKNIQYFGAGTRLSVL.

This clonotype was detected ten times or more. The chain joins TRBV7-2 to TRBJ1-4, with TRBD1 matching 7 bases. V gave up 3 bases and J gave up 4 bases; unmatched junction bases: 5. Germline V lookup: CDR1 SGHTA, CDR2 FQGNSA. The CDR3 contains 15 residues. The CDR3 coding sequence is TGTGCCAGCAGCTTTTCGGGACAGCTTAATGAAAAACTGTTTTTT. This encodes CASSFSGQLNEKLFF.

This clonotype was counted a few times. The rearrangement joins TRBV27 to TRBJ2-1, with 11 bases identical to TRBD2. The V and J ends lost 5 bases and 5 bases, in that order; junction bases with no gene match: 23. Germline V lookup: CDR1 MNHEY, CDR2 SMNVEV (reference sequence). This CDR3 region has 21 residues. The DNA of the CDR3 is TGTGCCAGCAGTCCCCGCCCCTTAGCGGGAGGGCGTATTGTGAAGCACAATGAGCAGTTCTTC. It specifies CASSPRPLAGGRIVKHNEQFF.

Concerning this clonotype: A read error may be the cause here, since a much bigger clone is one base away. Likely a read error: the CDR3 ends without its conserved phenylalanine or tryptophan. In DNA, the CDR3 is TGTGCCACCAGCCCGACTAGCGGGAGCTACAATGAGCAGTTCCTC. Translating gives CATSPTSGSYNEQFL. The rearrangement joins TRBV24-1 to TRBJ2-1; 12 bases agree with TRBD2. This CDR3 has 15 amino acids. The V segment lost 7 bases and the J segment 3 bases; nucleotides outside the gene matches: 3. CDR1 and CDR2 (germline): KGHDR, SFDVKD.

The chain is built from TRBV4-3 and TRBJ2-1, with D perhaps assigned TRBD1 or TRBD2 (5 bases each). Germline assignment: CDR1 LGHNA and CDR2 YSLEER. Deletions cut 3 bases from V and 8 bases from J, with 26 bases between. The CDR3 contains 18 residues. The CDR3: CASSQRAAMGPLGDEQFF. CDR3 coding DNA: TGCGCCAGCAGCCAGAGGGCCGCCATGGGGCCCCTTGGGGATGAGCAGTTCTTC.

Here the CDR3 reads CASSRTGGFTEAFF. The DNA of the CDR3 is TGTGCCAGCAGCAGAACCGGGGGATTCACTGAAGCTTTCTTT. The rearrangement links TRBV7-2 to TRBJ1-1; D may be TRBD1 (5 bases). V lost 5 bases and J 4 bases, leaving 14 bases between the germline ends. The CDR3 runs to 14 residues. Germline V gives CDR1 SGHTA, CDR2 FQGNSA.

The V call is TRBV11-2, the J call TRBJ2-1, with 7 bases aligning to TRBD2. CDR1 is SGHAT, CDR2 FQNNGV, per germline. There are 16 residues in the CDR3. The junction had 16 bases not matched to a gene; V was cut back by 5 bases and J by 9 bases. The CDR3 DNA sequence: TGTGCCAGCAGCGACGCAGCCGGGAGGATCGGCGGTGAGCAGTTCTTC. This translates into CASSDAAGRIGGEQFF.

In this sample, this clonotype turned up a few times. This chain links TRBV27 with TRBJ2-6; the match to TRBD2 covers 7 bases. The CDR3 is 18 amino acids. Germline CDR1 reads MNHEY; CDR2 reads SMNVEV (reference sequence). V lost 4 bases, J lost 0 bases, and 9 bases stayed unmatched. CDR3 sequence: CASSSPSGEISGANVLTF. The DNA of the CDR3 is TGTGCCAGCAGTTCACCCAGCGGGGAAATCTCTGGGGCCAACGTCCTGACTTTC.

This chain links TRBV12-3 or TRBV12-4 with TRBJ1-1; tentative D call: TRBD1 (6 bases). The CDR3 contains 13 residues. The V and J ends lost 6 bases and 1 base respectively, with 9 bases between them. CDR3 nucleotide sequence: TGTGCCAGCAGACTAGGGGGGAACACTGAAGCTTTCTTT. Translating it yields CASRLGGNTEAFF.

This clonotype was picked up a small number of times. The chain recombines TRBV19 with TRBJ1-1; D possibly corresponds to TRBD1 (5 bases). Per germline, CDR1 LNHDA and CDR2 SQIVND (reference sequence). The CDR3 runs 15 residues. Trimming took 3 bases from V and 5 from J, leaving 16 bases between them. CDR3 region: CASSISPGRRTEAFF. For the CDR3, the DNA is TGTGCCAGTAGTATCTCCCCGGGGCGTAGGACTGAAGCTTTCTTT.

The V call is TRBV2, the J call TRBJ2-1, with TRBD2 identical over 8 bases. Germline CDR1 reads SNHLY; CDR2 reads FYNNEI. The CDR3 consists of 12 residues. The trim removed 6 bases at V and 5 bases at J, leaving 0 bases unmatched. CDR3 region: CASRLADNEQFF. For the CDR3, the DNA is TGTGCCAGCAGACTAGCGGACAATGAGCAGTTCTTC.

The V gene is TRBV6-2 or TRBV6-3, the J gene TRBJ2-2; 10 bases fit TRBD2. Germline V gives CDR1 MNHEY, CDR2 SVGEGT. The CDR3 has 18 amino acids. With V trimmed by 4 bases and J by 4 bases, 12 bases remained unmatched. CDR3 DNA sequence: TGTGCCAGCAGTTCCCGCCTAAGGACTAGCGGTTCCACCGGGGAGCTGTTTTTT. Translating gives CASSSRLRTSGSTGELFF.

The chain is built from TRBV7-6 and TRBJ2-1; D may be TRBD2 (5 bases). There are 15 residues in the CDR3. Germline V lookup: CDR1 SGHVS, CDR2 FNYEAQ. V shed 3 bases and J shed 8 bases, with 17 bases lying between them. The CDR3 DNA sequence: TGTGCCAGCAGCTTGGTCACGGGGAAATCTGATGAGCAGTTCTTC. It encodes CASSLVTGKSDEQFF.

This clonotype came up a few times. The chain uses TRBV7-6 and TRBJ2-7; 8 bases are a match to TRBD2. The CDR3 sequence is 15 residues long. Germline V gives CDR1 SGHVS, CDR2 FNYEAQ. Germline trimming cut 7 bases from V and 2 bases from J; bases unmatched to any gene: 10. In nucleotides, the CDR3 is TGTGCCAGCACCCTACAAGCGGGAGCCCCCTACGAGCAGTACTTC. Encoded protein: CASTLQAGAPYEQYF.

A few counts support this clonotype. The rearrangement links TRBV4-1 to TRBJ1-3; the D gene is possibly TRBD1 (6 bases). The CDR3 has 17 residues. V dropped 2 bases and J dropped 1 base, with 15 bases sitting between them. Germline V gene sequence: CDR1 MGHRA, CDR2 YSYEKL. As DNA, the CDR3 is TGCGCCAGCAGCCAACCCCGGGGAGGGGGATCTGGAAACACCATATATTTT. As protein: CASSQPRGGGSGNTIYF.

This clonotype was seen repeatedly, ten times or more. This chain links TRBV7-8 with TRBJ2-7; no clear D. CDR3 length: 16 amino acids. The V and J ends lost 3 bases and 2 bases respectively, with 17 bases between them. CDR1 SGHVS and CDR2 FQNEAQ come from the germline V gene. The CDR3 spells CASSFLLDPRPYEQYV. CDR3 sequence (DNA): TGTGCCAGCAGCTTCCTCTTGGACCCGAGGCCCTACGAGCAGTACGTC.

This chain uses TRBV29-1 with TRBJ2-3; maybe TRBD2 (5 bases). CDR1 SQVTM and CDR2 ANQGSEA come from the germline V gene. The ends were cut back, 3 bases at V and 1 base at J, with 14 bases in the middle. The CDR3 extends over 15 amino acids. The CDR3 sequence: CSVEEAERGTDTQYF. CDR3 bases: TGCAGCGTTGAGGAGGCAGAGCGCGGCACAGATACGCAGTATTTT.

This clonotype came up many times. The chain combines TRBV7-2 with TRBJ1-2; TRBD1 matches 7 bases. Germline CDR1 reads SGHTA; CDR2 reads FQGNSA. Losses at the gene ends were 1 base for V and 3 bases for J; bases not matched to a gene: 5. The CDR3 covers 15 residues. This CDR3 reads CASSLVAGGYYGYTF. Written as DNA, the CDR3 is TGTGCCAGCAGCTTAGTGGCAGGGGGGTACTATGGCTACACCTTC.

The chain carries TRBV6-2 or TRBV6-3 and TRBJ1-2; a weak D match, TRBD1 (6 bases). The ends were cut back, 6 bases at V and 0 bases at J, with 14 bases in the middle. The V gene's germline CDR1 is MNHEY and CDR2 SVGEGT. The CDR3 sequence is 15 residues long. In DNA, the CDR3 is TGTGCCAGCAGCTCGGACAGACGTCCTAACTATGGCTACACCTTC. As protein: CASSSDRRPNYGYTF.